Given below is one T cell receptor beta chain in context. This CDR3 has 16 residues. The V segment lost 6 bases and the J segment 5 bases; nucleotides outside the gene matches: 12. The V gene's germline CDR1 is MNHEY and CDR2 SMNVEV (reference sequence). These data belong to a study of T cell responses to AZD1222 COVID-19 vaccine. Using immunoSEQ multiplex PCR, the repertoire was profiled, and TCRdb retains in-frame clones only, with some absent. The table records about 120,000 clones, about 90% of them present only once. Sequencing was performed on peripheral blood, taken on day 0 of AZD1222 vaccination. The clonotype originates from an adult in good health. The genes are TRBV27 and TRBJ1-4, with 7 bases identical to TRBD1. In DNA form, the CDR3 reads TGTGCCAGCAGCCCCACCCCGGGACAGATAAATGAAAAACTGTTTTTT. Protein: CASSPTPGQINEKLFF.